This TCR beta chain stems from a study of OX40 agonist ivuxolimab in advanced cancers. Overall study findings and caveats: The average count of expanded clones was higher among CD8+ T cells than among CD4+.

Notes on this clone: The antigen remains undetermined.

Blood sampling was done at baseline, cycle 4 day 1, and cycle 7 day 1. This CDR3 is built from 13 residues. Germline V lookup: CDR1 MNHEY, CDR2 SVGAGI. Trimming shortened V by 8 bases and J by 6 bases, and 14 bases separated the two germline ends. Libraries were prepared by immunoSEQ multiplex PCR; TCRdb keeps only in-frame clonotypes and omits some of them. This table holds roughly 29,000 clones, 86% found once. The receptor's source is an adult with an advanced solid tumor such as melanoma, head and neck, liver or kidney cancer. The material was CD4+ or CD8+ T cells sorted from blood, obtained in a trial of the OX40 agonist ivuxolimab. V is TRBV6-5 and J is TRBJ1-5; D not certain. The CDR3 region has the DNA TGTGCCAGCGGCCCAATATCTTTTCAGCCCCAGCATTTT. It codes for CASGPISFQPQHF.